The clone carrying this T cell receptor beta chain has a handful of counts. The use of a sample-barcoded 5' primer and a J-beta primer mix characterized a second PCR of roughly 7 to 11 cycles. Every sample produced at least 2.5 million CDR3-containing paired-end reads. From the 5' RACE reads, TCRdb called clonotypes with MiXCR, one entry per CDR3 protein. The table includes nearly 800,000 distinct CDR3 sequences, 20% to 25% detected once. The source of the sample is a study of blood T cells in healthy people across ages. The CDR3 extends over 14 amino acids. Trimming left V 5 bases short and J 5 bases short, with 15 bases between. The germline V gene encodes CDR1 SGHTA and CDR2 FQGNSA. This sample was also put to use in a study of T cells of mothers and their children.

The specimen sequenced was blood. V usage is TRBV7-2 and J usage is TRBJ2-5, with D perhaps TRBD1 or TRBD2 (6 bases each). This clonotype originated in a boy aged 5-17 years in good health. The CDR3 sequence: CASSRSGGGETQYF. DNA of the CDR3: TGTGCCAGCAGCCGGAGCGGAGGGGGGGAGACCCAGTACTTC.